This is a list of T cell receptor beta chains from one sample in a study of CD8 T cells in Susac syndrome. One entry per CDR3 protein, called by TCRdb with MiXCR from the immunoSEQ multiplex PCR reads. Here the sample spans approximately 190,000 distinct CDR3 sequences, approximately 95% being singletons. Sequenced: CD8+ T cells from PBMCs. All receptors derive from a human donor with Susac syndrome. The CDR3 runs from the conserved cysteine through the conserved F or W. The order of the fields is clone size, J gene, V gene, D gene, CDR3 protein, CDR3 DNA. A D gene is named only where the DNA matches it firmly. Some rows mark clone size as missing; the rest say once, few, many or name a class of expanded clone.

abundance: .
j_gene: TRBJ2-7
v_gene: TRBV4-1
d_gene: .
CDR3aa: CASSQDWALSSYEQYF
CDR3nt: TGCGCCAGCAGCCAAGATTGGGCCTTGAGCTCCTACGAGCAGTACTTC

abundance: .
j_gene: TRBJ1-5
v_gene: TRBV5-1
d_gene: .
CDR3aa: CASSLTGLQPQHF
CDR3nt: TGCGCCAGCAGCTTGACAGGGCTTCAGCCCCAGCATTTT

abundance: .
j_gene: TRBJ2-1
v_gene: TRBV15
d_gene: .
CDR3aa: CATSRGGNEQFF
CDR3nt: TGTGCCACCAGCAGAGGCGGGAATGAGCAGTTCTTC

abundance: .
j_gene: TRBJ1-5
v_gene: TRBV4-1
d_gene: TRBD1
CDR3aa: CASSKGQSNQPQHF
CDR3nt: TGCGCCAGCAGCAAGGGACAGAGCAATCAGCCCCAGCATTTT

abundance: .
j_gene: TRBJ1-5
v_gene: TRBV28
d_gene: .
CDR3aa: CASSFGSNNQPQHF
CDR3nt: TGTGCCAGCAGTTTCGGCAGTAACAATCAGCCCCAGCATTTT

abundance: once
j_gene: TRBJ2-3
v_gene: TRBV2
d_gene: TRBD2
CDR3aa: CASASPSSGTTSTDTQYF
CDR3nt: TGTGCCAGCGCTTCTCCTTCTAGCGGGACTACTAGCACAGATACGCAGTATTTT

abundance: .
j_gene: TRBJ2-7
v_gene: TRBV7-3
d_gene: .
CDR3aa: CASSPGNSYEQYF
CDR3nt: TGTGCCAGCAGCCCTGGAAACAGCTACGAGCAGTACTTC

abundance: .
j_gene: TRBJ2-2
v_gene: TRBV2
d_gene: .
CDR3aa: CASRTRDGTGELFF
CDR3nt: TGTGCCAGCAGGACCCGGGACGGCACCGGGGAGCTGTTTTTT

abundance: .
j_gene: TRBJ2-5
v_gene: TRBV5-6
d_gene: TRBD1
CDR3aa: CASSIRDRGQETQYF
CDR3nt: TGTGCCAGCAGCATCCGGGACAGGGGCCAAGAGACCCAGTACTTC

abundance: .
j_gene: TRBJ2-4
v_gene: TRBV20-1
d_gene: TRBD1
CDR3aa: CSADRGSGNIQYF
CDR3nt: TGCAGTGCTGACAGGGGGTCTGGAAACATTCAGTACTTC